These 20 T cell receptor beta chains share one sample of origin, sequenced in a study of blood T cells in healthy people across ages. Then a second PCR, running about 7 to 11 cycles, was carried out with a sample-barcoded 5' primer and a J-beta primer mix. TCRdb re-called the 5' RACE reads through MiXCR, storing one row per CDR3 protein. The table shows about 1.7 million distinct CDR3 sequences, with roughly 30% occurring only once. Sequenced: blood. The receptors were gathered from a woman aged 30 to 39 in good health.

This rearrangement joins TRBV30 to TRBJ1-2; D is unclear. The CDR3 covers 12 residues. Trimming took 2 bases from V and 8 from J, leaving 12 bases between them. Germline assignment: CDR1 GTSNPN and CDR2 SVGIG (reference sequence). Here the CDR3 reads CAWSLRLTGYTF. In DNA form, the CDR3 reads TGTGCCTGGAGTCTCAGACTTACCGGCTACACCTTC. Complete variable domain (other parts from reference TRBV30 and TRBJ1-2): SQTIHQWPATLVQPVGSPLSLECTVEGTSNPNLYWYRQAAGRGLQLLFYSVGIGQISSEVPQNLSASRPQDRQFILSSKKLLLSDSGFYLCAWSLRLTGYTFGSGTRLTVV.

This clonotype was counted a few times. The CDR3 bases are TGCAGCTCCGGTAACAATGAGCAGTTCTTC. It is translated as CSSGNNEQFF. The V gene is TRBV29-1, the J gene TRBJ2-1; D remains unclear. The CDR3 totals 10 residues. Trimming shortened V by 8 bases and J by 5 bases, and 7 bases separated the two germline ends. CDR1 and CDR2 (germline): SQVTM, ANQGSEA.

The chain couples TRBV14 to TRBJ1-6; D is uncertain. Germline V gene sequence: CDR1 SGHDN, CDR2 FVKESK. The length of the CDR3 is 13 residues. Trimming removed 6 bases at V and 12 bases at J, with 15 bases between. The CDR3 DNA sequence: TGTGCCAGCAGAAGCGGGCCCCAAAGACCCCTCCACTTT. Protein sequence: CASRSGPQRPLHF.

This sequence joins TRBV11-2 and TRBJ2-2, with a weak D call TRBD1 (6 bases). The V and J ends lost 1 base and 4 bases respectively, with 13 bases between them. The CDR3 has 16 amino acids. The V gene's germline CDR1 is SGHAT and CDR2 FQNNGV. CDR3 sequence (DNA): TGTGCCAGCAGCTTAGTCAAGGGGGTCAGCACCGGGGAGCTGTTTTTT. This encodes CASSLVKGVSTGELFF.

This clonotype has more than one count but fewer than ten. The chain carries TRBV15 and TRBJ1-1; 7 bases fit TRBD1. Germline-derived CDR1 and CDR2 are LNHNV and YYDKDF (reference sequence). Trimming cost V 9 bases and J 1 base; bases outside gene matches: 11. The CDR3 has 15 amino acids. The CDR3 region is CATNEEGARNTEAFF. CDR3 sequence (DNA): TGTGCCACAAACGAGGAGGGGGCGCGGAACACTGAAGCTTTCTTT. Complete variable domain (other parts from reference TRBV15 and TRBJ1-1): DAMVIQNPRYQVTQFGKPVTLSCSQTLNHNVMYWYQQKSSQAPKLLFHYYDKDFNNEADTPDNFQSRRPNTSFCFLDIRSPGLGDTAMYLCATNEEGARNTEAFFGQGTRLTVV.

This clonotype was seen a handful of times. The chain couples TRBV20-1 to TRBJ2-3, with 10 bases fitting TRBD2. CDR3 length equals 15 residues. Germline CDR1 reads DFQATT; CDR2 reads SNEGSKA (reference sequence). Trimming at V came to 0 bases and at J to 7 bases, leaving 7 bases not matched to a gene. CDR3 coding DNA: TGCAGTGCTAGAGATCAGTCTAGCGGGGGTAATACGCAGTATTTT. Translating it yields CSARDQSSGGNTQYF.

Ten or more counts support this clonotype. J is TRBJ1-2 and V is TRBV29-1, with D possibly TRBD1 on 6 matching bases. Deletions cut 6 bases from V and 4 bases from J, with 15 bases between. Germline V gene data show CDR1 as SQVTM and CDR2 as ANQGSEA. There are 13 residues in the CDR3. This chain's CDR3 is CSVPLIGGYGYTF. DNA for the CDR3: TGCAGCGTCCCCCTGATAGGGGGCTATGGCTACACCTTC.

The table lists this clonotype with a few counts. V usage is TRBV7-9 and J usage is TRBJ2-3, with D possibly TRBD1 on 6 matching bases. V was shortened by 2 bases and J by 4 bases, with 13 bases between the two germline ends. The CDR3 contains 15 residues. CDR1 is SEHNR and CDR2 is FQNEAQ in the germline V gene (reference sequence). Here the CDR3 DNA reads TGTGCCAGCAGCTTACGCACAGGGACCGCAGATACGCAGTATTTT. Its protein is CASSLRTGTADTQYF.

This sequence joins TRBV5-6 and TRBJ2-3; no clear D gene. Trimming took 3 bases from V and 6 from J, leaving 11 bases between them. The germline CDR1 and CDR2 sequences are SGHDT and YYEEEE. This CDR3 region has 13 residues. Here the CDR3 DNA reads TGTGCCAGCAGCTCGGCCCTGCCGGATACGCAGTATTTT. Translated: CASSSALPDTQYF.

CDR3 sequence reads: CASSYAQLNEQYF. The CDR3 nucleotides are TGTGCCAGCAGCTACGCTCAGCTGAACGAGCAGTACTTC. The chain recombines TRBV5-4 with TRBJ2-7, with D unclear. Trimming cost V 3 bases and J 5 bases, with 12 bases left between them. The CDR3 has 13 amino acids. Germline V lookup: CDR1 SGHNT, CDR2 YYREEE (reference sequence).

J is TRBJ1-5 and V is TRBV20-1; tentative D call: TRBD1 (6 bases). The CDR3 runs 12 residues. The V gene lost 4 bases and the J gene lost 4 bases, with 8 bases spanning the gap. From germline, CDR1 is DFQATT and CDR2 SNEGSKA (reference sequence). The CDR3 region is CSAKGGNQPQHF. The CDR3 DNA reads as TGCAGTGCTAAGGGGGGGAATCAGCCCCAGCATTTT.

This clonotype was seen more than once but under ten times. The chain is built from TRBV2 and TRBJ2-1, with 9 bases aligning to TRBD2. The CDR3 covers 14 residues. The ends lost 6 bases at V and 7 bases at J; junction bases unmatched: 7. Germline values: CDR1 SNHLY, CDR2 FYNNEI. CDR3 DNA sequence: TGTGCCAGCAGAGGCGGGGGGGCCCAAAATGAGCAGTTCTTC. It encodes CASRGGGAQNEQFF.

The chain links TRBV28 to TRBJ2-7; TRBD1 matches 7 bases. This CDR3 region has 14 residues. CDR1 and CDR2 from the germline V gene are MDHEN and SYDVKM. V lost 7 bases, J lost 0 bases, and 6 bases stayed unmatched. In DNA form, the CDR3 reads TGTGCCAGCAAGGACAGGCCCTTCTCCTACGAGCAGTACTTC. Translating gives CASKDRPFSYEQYF.

CDR3 loop: CASSRPGGLGLNEQFF. Written as DNA, the CDR3 is TGTGCCAGCAGCCGCCCTGGGGGACTGGGGTTGAATGAGCAGTTCTTC. The chain is built from TRBV3-1 and TRBJ2-1; possibly TRBD2 for D (6 bases). V lost 4 bases to trimming and J lost 7 bases, with 20 bases between them. The CDR3 length is 16 residues. The V gene's germline CDR1 is LGHDT and CDR2 YNNKEL (reference sequence).

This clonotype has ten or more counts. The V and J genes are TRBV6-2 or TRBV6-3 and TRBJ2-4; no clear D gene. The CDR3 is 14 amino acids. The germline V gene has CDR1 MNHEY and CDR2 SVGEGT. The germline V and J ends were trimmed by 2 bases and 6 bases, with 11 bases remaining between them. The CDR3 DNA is TGTGCCAGCAGTTACGGTCCCCCCCCAAACATTCAGTACTTC. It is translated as CASSYGPPPNIQYF.

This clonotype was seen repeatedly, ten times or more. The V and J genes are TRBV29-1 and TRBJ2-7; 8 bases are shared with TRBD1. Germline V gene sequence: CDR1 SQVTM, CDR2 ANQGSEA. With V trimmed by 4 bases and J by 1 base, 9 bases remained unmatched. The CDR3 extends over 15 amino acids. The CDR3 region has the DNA TGCAGCGTTGGTTGGGGACAGGTAGTATCCTACGAGCAGTACTTC. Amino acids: CSVGWGQVVSYEQYF.

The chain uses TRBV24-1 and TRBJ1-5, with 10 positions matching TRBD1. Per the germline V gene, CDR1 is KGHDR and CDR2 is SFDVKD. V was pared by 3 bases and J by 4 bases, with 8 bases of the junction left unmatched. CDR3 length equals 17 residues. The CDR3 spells CATSDLGTGASNQPQHF. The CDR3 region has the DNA TGTGCCACCAGTGATCTGGGGACAGGGGCGTCAAATCAGCCCCAGCATTTT.

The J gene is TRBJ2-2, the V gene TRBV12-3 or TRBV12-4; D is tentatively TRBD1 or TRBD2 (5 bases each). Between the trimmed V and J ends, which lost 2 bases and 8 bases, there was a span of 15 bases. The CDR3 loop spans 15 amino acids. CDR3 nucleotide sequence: TGTGCCAGCAGTTTATTCGGGGCCGCGAGGGGGGAGCTGTTTTTT. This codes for CASSLFGAARGELFF.

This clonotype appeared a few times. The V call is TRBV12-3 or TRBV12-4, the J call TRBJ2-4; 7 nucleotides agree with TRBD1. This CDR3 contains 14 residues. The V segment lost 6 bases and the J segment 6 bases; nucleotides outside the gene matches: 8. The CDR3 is CASRRQGTGNIQYF. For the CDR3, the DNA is TGTGCCAGCAGAAGACAGGGAACGGGAAACATTCAGTACTTC.

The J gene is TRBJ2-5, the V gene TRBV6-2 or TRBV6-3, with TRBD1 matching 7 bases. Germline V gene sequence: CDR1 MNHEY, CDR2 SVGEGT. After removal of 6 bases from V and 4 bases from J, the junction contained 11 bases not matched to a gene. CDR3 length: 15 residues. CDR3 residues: CASSKQGLVRETQYF. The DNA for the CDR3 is TGTGCCAGCAGCAAACAGGGGCTAGTTCGAGAGACCCAGTACTTC.